The next 13 T cell receptor beta chains were all read from a single sample in a study of blood T cell repertoires in COVID-19 (dated by TCRdb to about 2020). Preparation of the library involved the immunoSEQ multiplex PCR assay. Entries here come from immuneACCESS through TCRdb and include only in-frame sequences with V and J called. Some clones fail to appear in such tables; in the studies checked, an unresolved V gene covers under half of the shortfall, and the cause of the remainder is unknown. The sample has approximately 250,000 clones on record, roughly 84% of them singletons. The biggest ten clones account for 8% to 9.5% of the sample. Sequences were obtained from peripheral blood. The receptor source for this set is a human donor in a cohort sampled during active COVID-19.

The chain is built from TRBV7-2 and TRBJ1-1, with 8 bases aligning to TRBD1. Germline loops: CDR1 SGHTA, CDR2 FQGNSA. This CDR3 region has 14 residues. V dropped 2 bases and J dropped 5; count of bases not matched to a gene: 4. CDR3 in amino acids: CASSLRQGKTEAFF. The CDR3 DNA follows: TGTGCCAGCAGCTTACGACAGGGGAAAACTGAAGCTTTCTTT.

The J gene is TRBJ2-1, the V gene TRBV10-1; D is possibly TRBD1 (6 bases). This CDR3 region has 15 residues. The germline CDR1 and CDR2 sequences are WNHNN and SYGVQD (reference sequence). Trimming took 4 bases from V and 0 from J, leaving 10 bases between them. The CDR3 DNA is TGCGCCAGCAGTGTTACAGGGTACTCCTACAATGAGCAGTTCTTC. It encodes CASSVTGYSYNEQFF.

The chain recombines TRBV7-2 with TRBJ2-1; TRBD1 matches at 7 bases. The V gene's germline CDR1 is SGHTA and CDR2 FQGNSA. The V gene end was trimmed by 5 bases and the J gene end by 11 bases; junction bases not matched to a gene: 6. The length of the CDR3 is 12 residues. CDR3 amino acids: CASSPGTVKQFF. For the CDR3, the DNA is TGTGCCAGCAGCCCCGGGACAGTTAAGCAGTTCTTC.

The chain has TRBV19 and TRBJ1-5; D is uncertain. CDR3 length equals 13 residues. The V gene's germline CDR1 is LNHDA and CDR2 SQIVND (reference sequence). The V end lost 2 bases, the J end lost 3 bases, and 5 bases lay between the germline ends. This CDR3 is CASSISVNQPQHF. The CDR3 DNA is TGTGCCAGTAGTATATCTGTCAATCAGCCCCAGCATTTT.

This chain links TRBV6-2 or TRBV6-3 with TRBJ2-7, with 9 bases matching TRBD2. With 2 bases clipped from V and 2 bases from J, the junction kept 10 bases outside the gene matches. The CDR3 covers 17 residues. Per germline, CDR1 MNHEY and CDR2 SVGEGT. CDR3 sequence (DNA): TGTGCCAGCAGTTACCCCTCGCTAGCGGGGACCACCTACGAGCAGTACTTC. This gives the protein CASSYPSLAGTTYEQYF.

The chain is built from TRBV5-8 and TRBJ2-5; the D gene is possibly TRBD1 (6 bases). This CDR3 region has 13 residues. The germline V and J ends were trimmed by 0 bases and 4 bases, with 7 bases remaining between them. Germline V CDR1 and CDR2: SGHTS, YDEGEE. The CDR3 reads CASSLDRVETQYF. The CDR3 nucleotides are TGTGCCAGCAGCTTGGACAGGGTAGAGACCCAGTACTTC.

The chain has TRBV2 and TRBJ2-5; TRBD2 aligns across 8 bases. V shed 2 bases and J 5 bases; nucleotides not matched to a gene: 4. The CDR3 runs 14 residues. Germline assignment: CDR1 SNHLY and CDR2 FYNNEI. Here the CDR3 reads CASSERAGVETQYF. As DNA, the CDR3 is TGTGCCAGCAGTGAACGAGCGGGGGTGGAGACCCAGTACTTC. The whole variable domain, remainder taken from reference TRBV2 and TRBJ2-5, is EPEVTQTPSHQVTQMGQEVILRCVPISNHLYFYWYRQILGQKVEFLVSFYNNEISEKSEIFDDQFSVERPDGSNFTLKIRSTKLEDSAMYFCASSERAGVETQYFGPGTRLLVL.

The CDR3 loop is CASSLNRGTYEQYF. In DNA form, the CDR3 reads TGTGCCAGCTCGTTAAACAGGGGAACCTACGAGCAGTACTTC. V is TRBV18 and J is TRBJ2-7, with 7 bases fitting TRBD1. From germline, CDR1 is KGHSH and CDR2 LQKENI. The CDR3 loop spans 14 amino acids. Trimming at V came to 6 bases and at J to 2 bases, leaving 7 bases not matched to a gene. The full variable domain, in which reference TRBV18 and TRBJ2-7 provide the parts outside the CDR3, is NAGVMQNPRHLVRRRGQEARLRCSPMKGHSHVYWYRQLPEEGLKFMVYLQKENIIDESGMPKERFSAEFPKEGPSILRIQQVVRGDSAAYFCASSLNRGTYEQYFGPGTRLTVT.

The chain recombines TRBV5-1 with TRBJ1-3; TRBD1 matches at 7 bases. The germline V gene encodes CDR1 SGHRS and CDR2 YFSETQ. The CDR3 covers 16 residues. Trimming at V came to 0 bases and at J to 2 bases, leaving 5 bases not matched to a gene. In DNA, the CDR3 is TGCGCCAGCAGCTTGGAAGTGACAGGGACTGGAAACACCATATATTTT. Protein sequence: CASSLEVTGTGNTIYF.

The chain is built from TRBV10-2 and TRBJ2-2; D unresolved. This CDR3 spans 15 amino acids. The ends were cut back, 6 bases at V and 10 bases at J, with 21 bases in the middle. CDR1 is WSHSY and CDR2 is SAAADI in the germline V gene. Here the CDR3 reads CASRALAAASPELFF. CDR3 nucleotides: TGCGCCAGCAGGGCGTTAGCTGCGGCGTCCCCGGAGCTGTTTTTT.

This sequence joins TRBV28 and TRBJ2-5; the match to TRBD2 covers 9 bases. Per the germline V gene, CDR1 is MDHEN and CDR2 is SYDVKM. The junction had 9 bases not matched to a gene; V was cut back by 8 bases and J by 2 bases. This CDR3 is 15 amino acids long. The CDR3 DNA sequence: TGTGCCAGCCGATTAGGAGGACTAGCGCAAGAGACCCAGTACTTC. Encoded protein: CASRLGGLAQETQYF.

The chain uses TRBV24-1 and TRBJ2-3, with 11 bases aligning to TRBD2. The CDR3 length is 15 residues. V trimming: 4 bases; J trimming: 3 bases; junction bases outside the gene matches: 2. CDR1 and CDR2 from the germline V gene are KGHDR and SFDVKD. The CDR3, as DNA: TGTGCCACCAGTGAGGGGACTAGCGGAACAGATACGCAGTATTTT. The encoded protein is CATSEGTSGTDTQYF.

The CDR3 spells CATSRDFGGNEKLFF. The CDR3 bases are TGTGCCACCAGCAGAGATTTTGGGGGGAATGAAAAACTGTTTTTT. The chain is built from TRBV15 and TRBJ1-4; D may be TRBD1 (5 bases). There are 15 residues in the CDR3. Germline V gene lookup returns CDR1 LNHNV and CDR2 YYDKDF (reference sequence). The V end was cut by 0 bases, the J end by 5 bases, with 10 bases between.